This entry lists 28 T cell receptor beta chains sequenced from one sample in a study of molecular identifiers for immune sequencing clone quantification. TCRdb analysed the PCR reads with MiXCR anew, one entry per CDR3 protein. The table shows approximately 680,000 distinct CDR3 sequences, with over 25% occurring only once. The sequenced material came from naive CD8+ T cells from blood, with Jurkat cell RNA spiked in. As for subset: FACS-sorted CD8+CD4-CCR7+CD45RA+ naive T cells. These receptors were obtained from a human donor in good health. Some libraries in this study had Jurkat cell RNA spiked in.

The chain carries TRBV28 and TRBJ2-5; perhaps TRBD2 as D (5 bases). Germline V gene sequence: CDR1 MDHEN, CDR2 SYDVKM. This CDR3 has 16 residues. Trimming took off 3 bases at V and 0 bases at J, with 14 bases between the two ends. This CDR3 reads CASSFAGSRYQETQYF. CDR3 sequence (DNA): TGTGCCAGCAGTTTCGCGGGCTCTCGGTACCAAGAGACCCAGTACTTC.

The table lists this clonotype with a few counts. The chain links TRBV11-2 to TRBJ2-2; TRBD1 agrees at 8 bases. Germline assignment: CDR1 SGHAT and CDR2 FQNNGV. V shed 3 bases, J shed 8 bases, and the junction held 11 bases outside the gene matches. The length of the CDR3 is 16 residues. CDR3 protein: CASSFPTTGGTGELFF. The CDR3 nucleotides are TGTGCCAGCAGCTTCCCAACCACAGGGGGGACGGGGGAGCTGTTTTTT.

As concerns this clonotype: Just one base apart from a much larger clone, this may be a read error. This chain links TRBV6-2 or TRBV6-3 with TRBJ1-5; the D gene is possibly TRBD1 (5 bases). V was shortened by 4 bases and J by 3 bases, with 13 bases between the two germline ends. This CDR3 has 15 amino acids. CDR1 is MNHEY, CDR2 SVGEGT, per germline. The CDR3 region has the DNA TGTGCCAGCAGTTGCGTGGGGGGAACCAATCAGCCCCAGCATTTT. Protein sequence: CASSCVGGTNQPQHF.

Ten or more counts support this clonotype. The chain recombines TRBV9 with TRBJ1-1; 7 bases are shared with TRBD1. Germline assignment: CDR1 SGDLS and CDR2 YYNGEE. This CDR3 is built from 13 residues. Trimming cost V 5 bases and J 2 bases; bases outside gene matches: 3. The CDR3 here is CASRGTANTEAFF. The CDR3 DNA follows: TGTGCCAGCAGGGGGACAGCAAACACTGAAGCTTTCTTT.

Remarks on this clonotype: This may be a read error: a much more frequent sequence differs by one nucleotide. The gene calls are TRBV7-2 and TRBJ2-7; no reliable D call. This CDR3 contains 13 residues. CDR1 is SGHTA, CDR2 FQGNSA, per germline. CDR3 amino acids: CASSPKDGYGQYF. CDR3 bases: TGTGCCAGCAGCCCCAAGGACGGTTACGGGCAGTACTTC.

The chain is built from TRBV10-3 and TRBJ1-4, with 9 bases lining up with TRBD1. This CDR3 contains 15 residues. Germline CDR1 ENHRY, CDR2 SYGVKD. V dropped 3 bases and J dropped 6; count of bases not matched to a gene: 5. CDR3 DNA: TGTGCCATCAGTGACACAGGGGGCGGGGATGAAAAACTGTTTTTT. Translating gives CAISDTGGGDEKLFF.

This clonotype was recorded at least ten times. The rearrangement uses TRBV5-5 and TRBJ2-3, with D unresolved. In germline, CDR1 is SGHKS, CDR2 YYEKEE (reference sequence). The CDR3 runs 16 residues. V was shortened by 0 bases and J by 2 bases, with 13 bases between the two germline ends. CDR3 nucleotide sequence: TGTGCCAGCAGCTTGGTTTGGGCAACCACCACAGATACGCAGTATTTT. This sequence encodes CASSLVWATTTDTQYF.

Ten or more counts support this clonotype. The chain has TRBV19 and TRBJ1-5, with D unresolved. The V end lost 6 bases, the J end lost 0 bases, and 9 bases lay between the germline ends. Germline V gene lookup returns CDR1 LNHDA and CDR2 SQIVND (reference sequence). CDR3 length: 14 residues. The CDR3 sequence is CASRVFSSNQPQHF. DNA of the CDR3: TGTGCCAGTAGGGTTTTCTCTAGCAATCAGCCCCAGCATTTT.

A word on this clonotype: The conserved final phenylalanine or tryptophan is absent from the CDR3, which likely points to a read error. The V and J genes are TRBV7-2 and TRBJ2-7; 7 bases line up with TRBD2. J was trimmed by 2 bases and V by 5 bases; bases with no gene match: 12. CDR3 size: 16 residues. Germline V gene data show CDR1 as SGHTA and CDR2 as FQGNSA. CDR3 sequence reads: CASSQERGLGTYEQYS. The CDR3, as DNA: TGTGCCAGCAGCCAGGAGCGGGGTTTGGGAACCTACGAGCAGTACTCC.

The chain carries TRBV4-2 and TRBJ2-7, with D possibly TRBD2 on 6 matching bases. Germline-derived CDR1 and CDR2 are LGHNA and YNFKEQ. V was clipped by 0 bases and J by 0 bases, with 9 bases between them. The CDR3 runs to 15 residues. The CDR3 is CASSQEGGGSYEQYF. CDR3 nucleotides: TGTGCCAGCAGCCAAGAGGGGGGAGGCTCCTACGAGCAGTACTTC.

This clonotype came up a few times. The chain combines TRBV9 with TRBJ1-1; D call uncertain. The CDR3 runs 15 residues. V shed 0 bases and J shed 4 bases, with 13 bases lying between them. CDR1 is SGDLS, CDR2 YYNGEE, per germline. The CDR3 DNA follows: TGTGCCAGCAGCGTAGATCTGGATTCAAGCACTGAAGCTTTCTTT. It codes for CASSVDLDSSTEAFF.

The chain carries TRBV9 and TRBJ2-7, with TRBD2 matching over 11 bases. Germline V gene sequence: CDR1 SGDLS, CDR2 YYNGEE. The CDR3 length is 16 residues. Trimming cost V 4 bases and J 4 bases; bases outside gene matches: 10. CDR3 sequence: CASSPQPGLAVYEQYF. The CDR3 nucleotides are TGTGCCAGCAGCCCCCAACCGGGACTAGCGGTTTACGAGCAGTACTTC. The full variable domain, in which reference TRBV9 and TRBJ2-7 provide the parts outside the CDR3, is DSGVTQTPKHLITATGQRVTLRCSPRSGDLSVYWYQQSLDQGLQFLIQYYNGEERAKGNILERFSAQQFPDLHSELNLSSLELGDSALYFCASSPQPGLAVYEQYFGPGTRLTVT.

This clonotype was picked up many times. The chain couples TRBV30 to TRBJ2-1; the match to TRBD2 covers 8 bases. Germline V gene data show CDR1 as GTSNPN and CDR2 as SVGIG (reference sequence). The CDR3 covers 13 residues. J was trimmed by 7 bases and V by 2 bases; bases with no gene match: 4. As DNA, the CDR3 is TGTGCCTGGAGTACACGACTAGCGAATGAGCAGTTCTTC. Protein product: CAWSTRLANEQFF.

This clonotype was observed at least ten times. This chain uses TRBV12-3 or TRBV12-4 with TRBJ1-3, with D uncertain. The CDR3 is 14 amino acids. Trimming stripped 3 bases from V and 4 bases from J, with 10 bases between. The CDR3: CASSFGSVGNTIYF. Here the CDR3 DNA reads TGTGCCAGCAGTTTCGGCAGTGTCGGAAACACCATATATTTT.

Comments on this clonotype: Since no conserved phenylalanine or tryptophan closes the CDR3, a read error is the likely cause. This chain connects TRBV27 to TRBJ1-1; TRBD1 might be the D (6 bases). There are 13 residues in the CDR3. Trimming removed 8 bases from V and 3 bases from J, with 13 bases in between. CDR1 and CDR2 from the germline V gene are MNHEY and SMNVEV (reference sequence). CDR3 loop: CASRQGSYTEAFI. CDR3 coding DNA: TGTGCCAGCCGCCAGGGGTCATACACTGAAGCTTTCATT.

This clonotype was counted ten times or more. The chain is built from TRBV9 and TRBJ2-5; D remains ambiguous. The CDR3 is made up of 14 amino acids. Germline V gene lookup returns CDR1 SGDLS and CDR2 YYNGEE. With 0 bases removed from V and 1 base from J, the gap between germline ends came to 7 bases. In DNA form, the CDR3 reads TGTGCCAGCAGCGTAGAGGCCAGCCAAGAGACCCAGTACTTC. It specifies CASSVEASQETQYF. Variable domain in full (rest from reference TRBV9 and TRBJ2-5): DSGVTQTPKHLITATGQRVTLRCSPRSGDLSVYWYQQSLDQGLQFLIQYYNGEERAKGNILERFSAQQFPDLHSELNLSSLELGDSALYFCASSVEASQETQYFGPGTRLLVL.

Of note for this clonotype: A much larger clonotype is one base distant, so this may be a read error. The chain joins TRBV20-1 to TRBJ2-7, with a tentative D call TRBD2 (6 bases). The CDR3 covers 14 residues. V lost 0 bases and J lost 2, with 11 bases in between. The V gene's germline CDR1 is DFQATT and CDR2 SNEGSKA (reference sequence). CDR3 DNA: TGCAGTGCTAGAGATCGGGACTGGGCCTACGAGCAGTACTTC. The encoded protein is CSARDRDWAYEQYF.

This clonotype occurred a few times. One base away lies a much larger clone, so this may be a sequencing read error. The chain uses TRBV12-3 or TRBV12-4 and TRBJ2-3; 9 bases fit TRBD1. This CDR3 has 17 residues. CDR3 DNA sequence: TGTGTCAGCAGCCTAACGGGGACAGGGATTAGTACAGATACGCAGTATTTT. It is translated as CVSSLTGTGISTDTQYF.

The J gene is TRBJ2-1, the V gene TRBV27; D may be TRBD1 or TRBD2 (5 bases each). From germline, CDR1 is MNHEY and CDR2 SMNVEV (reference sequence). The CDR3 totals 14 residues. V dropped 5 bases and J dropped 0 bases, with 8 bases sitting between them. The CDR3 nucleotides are TGTGCCAGCAGTGGGACCGCCTCCTACAATGAGCAGTTCTTC. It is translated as CASSGTASYNEQFF.

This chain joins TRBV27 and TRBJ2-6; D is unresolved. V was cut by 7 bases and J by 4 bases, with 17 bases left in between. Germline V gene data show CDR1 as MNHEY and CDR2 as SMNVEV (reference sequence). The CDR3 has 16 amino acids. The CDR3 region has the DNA TGTGCCAGCACAAACATTGGAGTGAACGGGGCCAACGTCCTGACTTTC. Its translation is CASTNIGVNGANVLTF.

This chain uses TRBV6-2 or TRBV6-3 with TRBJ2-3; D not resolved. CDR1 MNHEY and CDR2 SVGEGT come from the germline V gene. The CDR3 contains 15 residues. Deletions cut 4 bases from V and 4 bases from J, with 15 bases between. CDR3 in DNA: TGTGCCAGCAGTTGGCTTACCCAGAGCGCAGATACGCAGTATTTT. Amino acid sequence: CASSWLTQSADTQYF.

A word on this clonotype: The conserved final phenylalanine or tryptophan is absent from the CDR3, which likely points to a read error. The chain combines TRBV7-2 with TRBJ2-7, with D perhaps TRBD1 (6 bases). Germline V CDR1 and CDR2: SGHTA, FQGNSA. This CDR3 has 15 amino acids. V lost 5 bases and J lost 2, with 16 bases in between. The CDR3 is CASSLTTGTPYEQYS. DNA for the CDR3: TGTGCCAGCAGCCTAACAACAGGGACCCCCTACGAGCAGTACTCC.

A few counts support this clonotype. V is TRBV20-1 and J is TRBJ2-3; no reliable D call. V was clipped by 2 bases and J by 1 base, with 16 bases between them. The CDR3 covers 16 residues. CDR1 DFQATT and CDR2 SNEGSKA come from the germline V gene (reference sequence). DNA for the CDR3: TGCAGTGCTAGATCGACTTTGGCGGCACGCACAGATACGCAGTATTTT. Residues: CSARSTLAARTDTQYF.

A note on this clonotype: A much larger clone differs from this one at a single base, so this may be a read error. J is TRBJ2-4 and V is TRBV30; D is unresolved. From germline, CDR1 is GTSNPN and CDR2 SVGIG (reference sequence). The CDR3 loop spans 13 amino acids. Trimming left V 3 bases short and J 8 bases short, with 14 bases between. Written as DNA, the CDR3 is TGTGCCTGGAGCCAATTACAGATGGACATTCAGTACTTC. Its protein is CAWSQLQMDIQYF. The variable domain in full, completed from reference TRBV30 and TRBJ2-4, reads SQTIHQWPATLVQPVGSPLSLECTVEGTSNPNLYWYRQAAGRGLQLLFYSVGIGQISSEVPQNLSASRPQDRQFILSSKKLLLSDSGFYLCAWSQLQMDIQYFGAGTRLSVL.

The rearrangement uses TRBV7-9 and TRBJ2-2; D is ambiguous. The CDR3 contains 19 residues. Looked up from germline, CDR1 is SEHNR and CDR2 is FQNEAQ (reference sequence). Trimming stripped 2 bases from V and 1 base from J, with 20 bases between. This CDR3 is CASSLSIYSGDLNTGELFF. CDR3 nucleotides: TGTGCCAGCAGCTTATCAATCTACAGTGGAGATTTGAACACCGGGGAGCTGTTTTTT. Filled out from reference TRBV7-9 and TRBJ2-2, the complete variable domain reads DTGVSQNPRHKITKRGQNVTFRCDPISEHNRLYWYRQTLGQGPEFLTYFQNEAQLEKSRLLSDRFSAERPKGSFSTLEIQRTEQGDSAMYLCASSLSIYSGDLNTGELFFGEGSRLTVL.

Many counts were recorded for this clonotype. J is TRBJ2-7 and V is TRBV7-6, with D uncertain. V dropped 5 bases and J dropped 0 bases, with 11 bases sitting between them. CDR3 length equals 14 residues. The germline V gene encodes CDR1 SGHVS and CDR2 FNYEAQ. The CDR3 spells CASSQLTSSYEQYF. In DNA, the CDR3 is TGTGCCAGCAGCCAACTCACAAGCTCCTACGAGCAGTACTTC.

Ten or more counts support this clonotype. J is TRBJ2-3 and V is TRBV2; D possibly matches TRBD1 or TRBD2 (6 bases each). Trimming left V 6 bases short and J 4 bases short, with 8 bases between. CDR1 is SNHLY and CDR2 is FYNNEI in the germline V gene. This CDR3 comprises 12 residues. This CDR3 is CASSGGPDTQYF. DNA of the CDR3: TGTGCCAGCAGCGGGGGCCCAGATACGCAGTATTTT.

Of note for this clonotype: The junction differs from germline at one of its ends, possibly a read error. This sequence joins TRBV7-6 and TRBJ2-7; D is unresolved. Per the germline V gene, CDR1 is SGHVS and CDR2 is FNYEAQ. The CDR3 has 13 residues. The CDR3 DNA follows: TGTGCCAGCAGCCCACACTCCTCCTACGAGCAGTGCTTC. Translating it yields CASSPHSSYEQCF.